The 27 T cell receptor beta chains below were found in one sample sequenced in a study of T cells in Graves' hyperthyroidism and ophthalmopathy. RNA transcripts provided the source from which TCR beta CDR3 regions were amplified. The study used the HTBI primer set for a first-round RT-PCR of the TCR CDR3. TCRdb analysed the multiplex PCR reads with MiXCR anew, one entry per CDR3 protein. The sample holds fewer than 550,000 distinct CDR3 sequences, 24% seen once. Sequencing input: blood. The receptors come from a young woman with Graves' ophthalmopathy.

For this clonotype: As the CDR3 is not closed by the conserved phenylalanine or tryptophan, this likely results from a read error. J is TRBJ1-1 and V is TRBV5-1; TRBD1 matches 7 bases. The CDR3 has 12 amino acids. The V gene's germline CDR1 is SGHRS and CDR2 YFSETQ. The CDR3 DNA follows: TGCGCCCGCAGCTTAAATGAGGGGGCGGCTTTCGTT. Its translation: CARSLNEGAAFV.

The rearrangement uses TRBV11-2 and TRBJ2-7; D uncertain. Germline V gene sequence: CDR1 SGHAT, CDR2 FQNNGV. The CDR3 has 15 amino acids. V shed 7 bases and J shed 2 bases, with 18 bases lying between them. CDR3 nucleotides: TGTGCCAGCACCCTACTCCCTGCCTTCCCCTACGAGCAGTACTTC. Translation gives CASTLLPAFPYEQYF.

This clonotype was recorded at least ten times. The V gene is TRBV15, the J gene TRBJ1-1, with a weak D call TRBD1 (5 bases). This CDR3 is 13 amino acids long. Germline CDR1 and CDR2: LNHNV and YYDKDF (reference sequence). Trimming cost V 1 base and J 3 bases, with 6 bases left between them. The CDR3 is CATSRGGDTEAFF. CDR3 nucleotide sequence: TGTGCCACCAGCAGAGGGGGGGACACTGAAGCTTTCTTT.

This clonotype was seen at least ten times. The chain carries TRBV6-1 and TRBJ1-5; no firm D call. The germline gives CDR1 MNHNS, CDR2 SASEGT. V was shortened by 7 bases and J by 0 bases, with 10 bases between the two germline ends. The CDR3 extends over 14 amino acids. The chain's CDR3 is CASTPGYSNQPQHF. The CDR3 DNA follows: TGTGCCAGCACACCTGGCTATAGCAATCAGCCCCAGCATTTT.

This clonotype was counted ten times or more. The J gene is TRBJ1-6, the V gene TRBV6-1, with D perhaps matching TRBD1 (5 bases). The germline CDR1 and CDR2 sequences are MNHNS and SASEGT. V was cut by 3 bases and J by 6 bases, with 18 bases left in between. The CDR3 covers 17 residues. CDR3 residues: CASSDRGFSPINSPLHF. CDR3 coding DNA: TGTGCCAGCAGTGACCGGGGCTTTAGCCCGATTAATTCACCCCTCCACTTT.

Points on this clonotype: A clone one base away is much larger, so this may be a read error. The rearrangement uses TRBV2 and TRBJ2-3; D uncertain. The CDR3 is made up of 14 amino acids. Between the trimmed V and J ends, which lost 6 bases and 3 bases, there was a span of 13 bases. Germline CDR1 is SNHLY and CDR2 is FYNNEI. CDR3 sequence (DNA): TGTGCCAGCAGCTGGGTTCTTTCAACAGATACGCAGTATTTT. As protein: CASSWVLSTDTQYF. The variable domain in full, completed from reference TRBV2 and TRBJ2-3, reads EPEVTQTPSHQVTQMGQEVILRCVPISNHLYFYWYRQILGQKVEFLVSFYNNEISEKSEIFDDQFSVERPDGSNFTLKIRSTKLEDSAMYFCASSWVLSTDTQYFGPGTRLTVL.

This clonotype was picked up many times. This chain joins TRBV6-2 or TRBV6-3 and TRBJ2-2; 7 bases agree with TRBD1. CDR3 length: 15 amino acids. Germline loops: CDR1 MNHEY, CDR2 SVGEGT. J lost 1 base, V lost 5 bases, and 4 bases had no gene match. The CDR3 region is CASSPGTVNTGELFF. CDR3 nucleotides: TGTGCCAGCAGTCCCGGGACAGTGAACACCGGGGAGCTGTTTTTT.

This clonotype appeared many times. The rearrangement uses TRBV7-2 and TRBJ2-7, with D unresolved. Germline V gene lookup returns CDR1 SGHTA and CDR2 FQGNSA. The CDR3 is made up of 13 amino acids. V was shortened by 5 bases and J by 1 base, with 9 bases between the two germline ends. The CDR3 nucleotides read TGTGCCAGCAGCGATAAGCTATCCTACGAGCAGTACTTC. Its protein is CASSDKLSYEQYF.

This clonotype was seen ten or more times. The genes are TRBV20-1 and TRBJ2-5, with TRBD2 matching 9 bases. Germline CDR1 DFQATT, CDR2 SNEGSKA (reference sequence). The CDR3 has 15 residues. The V segment lost 5 bases and the J segment 2 bases; nucleotides outside the gene matches: 9. CDR3 in amino acids: CSALRPTSGQETQYF. In nucleotides, the CDR3 is TGCAGTGCTTTACGTCCGACTAGCGGACAAGAGACCCAGTACTTC.

There are many counts of this clonotype. The rearrangement joins TRBV19 to TRBJ2-6; D call uncertain. CDR1 and CDR2 from the germline V gene are LNHDA and SQIVND (reference sequence). Trimming removed 4 bases at V and 0 bases at J, with 7 bases between. The CDR3 contains 15 residues. CDR3 amino acids: CASSTQFSGANVLTF. CDR3 sequence (DNA): TGTGCCAGTAGTACCCAGTTCTCTGGGGCCAACGTCCTGACTTTC.

This clonotype was counted many times. The chain uses TRBV29-1 and TRBJ1-2; 9 nucleotides line up with TRBD1. V dropped 3 bases and J dropped 1; count of bases not matched to a gene: 3. Germline CDR1 SQVTM, CDR2 ANQGSEA. The CDR3 sequence is 14 residues long. The CDR3 reads CSVESGQGNYGYTF. CDR3 coding DNA: TGCAGCGTTGAGTCGGGACAGGGTAACTATGGCTACACCTTC.

This clonotype was found many times. V gene TRBV13 combines with J gene TRBJ1-1, with D tentatively TRBD1 (6 bases). Germline V gene data show CDR1 as PRHDT and CDR2 as FYEKMQ (reference sequence). V lost 4 bases to trimming and J lost 5 bases, with 17 bases between them. The CDR3 consists of 15 residues. The CDR3 region has the DNA TGTGCCAGCAGCTCTGTGCGGGGGCTTCGGACTGAAGCTTTCTTT. It yields the protein CASSSVRGLRTEAFF.

This clonotype was seen repeatedly, ten times or more. The CDR3 sequence is CASRASGQTYEQYF. The CDR3, as DNA: TGTGCCAGCAGAGCCTCGGGACAGACCTACGAGCAGTACTTC. The rearrangement joins TRBV12-3 or TRBV12-4 to TRBJ2-7, with 7 bases matching TRBD1. The CDR3 runs to 14 residues. Trimming removed 6 bases from V and 2 bases from J; junction bases left unmatched: 7.

Concerning this clonotype itself: Its ends do not fully match the called genes, so a read error is possible. V is TRBV7-8 and J is TRBJ1-5; 9 bases match TRBD1. CDR3 length: 16 amino acids. Germline V lookup: CDR1 SGHVS, CDR2 FQNEAQ. The CDR3 sequence is CASSPRTGVRNQPQHF. The DNA of the CDR3 is TGTGCCAGCAGCCCACGGACAGGGGTCCGCAATCAGCCTCAGCATTTT.

This clonotype was seen a handful of times. The chain links TRBV3-1 to TRBJ1-2; D not resolved. Looked up from germline, CDR1 is LGHDT and CDR2 is YNNKEL (reference sequence). CDR3 size: 13 residues. With 0 bases removed from V and 8 bases from J, the gap between germline ends came to 10 bases. CDR3 in amino acids: CASSQEHSGGYTF. CDR3 coding DNA: TGTGCCAGCAGCCAAGAGCACAGTGGCGGCTACACCTTC.

There are a few counts of this clonotype. As the CDR3 is not closed by the conserved phenylalanine or tryptophan, this likely results from a read error. V gene TRBV6-1 combines with J gene TRBJ2-7; D is perhaps TRBD1 (6 bases). The germline V and J ends were trimmed by 6 bases and 5 bases, with 17 bases remaining between them. Germline lookup yields CDR1 MNHNS and CDR2 SASEGT. This CDR3 is 14 amino acids long. CDR3 sequence: CASRPNTGIDEQYL. CDR3 in DNA: TGTGCCAGCAGACCTAATACAGGGATCGACGAGCAGTACCTC.

This clonotype was counted many times. The genes are TRBV6-5 and TRBJ2-5, with TRBD2 matching 7 bases. J was trimmed by 7 bases and V by 5 bases; bases with no gene match: 7. The CDR3 has 13 residues. Germline lookup yields CDR1 MNHEY and CDR2 SVGAGI. As DNA, the CDR3 is TGTGCCAGCAGTCCCGGACTAGTAGGGACCCAGTACTTC. Amino acid sequence: CASSPGLVGTQYF.

This clonotype was counted only a few times. A much larger clone differs by one base, so this may be a read error. V usage is TRBV2 and J usage is TRBJ2-5, with no clear D. The CDR3 length is 11 residues. Germline V gives CDR1 SNHLY, CDR2 FYNNEI. This CDR3 is CASELQETKYF. In nucleotides, the CDR3 is TGTGCCAGCGAGCTCCAAGAGACCAAGTACTTC. Based on the CDR3 plus reference TRBV2 and TRBJ2-5, the full variable domain is EPEVTQTPSHQVTQMGQEVILRCVPISNHLYFYWYRQILGQKVEFLVSFYNNEISEKSEIFDDQFSVERPDGSNFTLKIRSTKLEDSAMYFCASELQETKYFGPGTRLLVL.

This clonotype was seen repeatedly, ten times or more. This chain joins TRBV7-8 and TRBJ2-5; TRBD2 aligns across 9 bases. Germline assignment: CDR1 SGHVS and CDR2 FQNEAQ. CDR3 length equals 15 residues. J lost 2 bases, V lost 4 bases, and 5 bases had no gene match. In DNA, the CDR3 is TGTGCCAGCAGCTGGCCTCTAGCGGGGCAAGAGACCCAGTACTTC. Protein: CASSWPLAGQETQYF.

In its sample, this clonotype was seen many times. The rearrangement joins TRBV6-1 to TRBJ1-3, with no clear D. There are 13 residues in the CDR3. Germline loops: CDR1 MNHNS, CDR2 SASEGT. The ends were cut back, 2 bases at V and 9 bases at J, with 11 bases in the middle. The CDR3 is CASSERVWGTIYF. In nucleotides, the CDR3 is TGTGCCAGCAGTGAAAGAGTGTGGGGCACCATATATTTT.

This clonotype was detected many times. The V call is TRBV27, the J call TRBJ2-7; no reliable D call. Germline V gives CDR1 MNHEY, CDR2 SMNVEV (reference sequence). The CDR3 loop spans 13 amino acids. With 6 bases removed from V and 2 bases from J, the gap between germline ends came to 11 bases. CDR3 nucleotides: TGTGCCAGCAGACGCCGGCCACCCTACGAGCAGTACTTC. Its protein product is CASRRRPPYEQYF.

Ten or more counts support this clonotype. V is TRBV4-3 and J is TRBJ1-2; the D gene is possibly TRBD1 (5 bases). CDR1 is LGHNA and CDR2 is YSLEER in the germline V gene. CDR3 length equals 16 residues. V was clipped by 0 bases and J by 0 bases, with 11 bases between them. The CDR3 nucleotides read TGCGCCAGCAGCCAAGATATTGACAGTTCTAACTATGGCTACACCTTC. The encoded protein is CASSQDIDSSNYGYTF.

The sample holds many counts of this clonotype. V usage is TRBV12-3 or TRBV12-4 and J usage is TRBJ1-1; D uncertain. CDR3 length: 14 amino acids. With 3 bases removed from V and 1 base from J, the gap between germline ends came to 9 bases. The CDR3 here is CASSLRLPNTEAFF. The CDR3 bases are TGTGCCAGCAGTTTGAGGCTACCGAACACTGAAGCTTTCTTT.

The chain uses TRBV6-5 and TRBJ1-1; D might be TRBD1 (5 bases). This CDR3 has 17 residues. Germline CDR1 is MNHEY and CDR2 is SVGAGI. Trimming left V 2 bases short and J 0 bases short, with 16 bases between. CDR3 nucleotide sequence: TGTGCCAGCAGTTACATATCCCCGCAGGGCCTGAACACTGAAGCTTTCTTT. Its translation: CASSYISPQGLNTEAFF.

The chain combines TRBV15 with TRBJ1-2; D ambiguous. Germline V gene sequence: CDR1 LNHNV, CDR2 YYDKDF (reference sequence). This CDR3 spans 13 amino acids. V shed 1 base and J shed 2 bases, with 5 bases lying between them. This CDR3 reads CATSRGSNYGYTF. DNA for the CDR3: TGTGCCACCAGCAGAGGATCGAACTATGGCTACACCTTC.

This clonotype was picked up a small number of times. This chain links TRBV5-1 with TRBJ2-6; D is perhaps TRBD1 or TRBD2 (5 bases each). The CDR3 is 18 amino acids. V dropped 4 bases and J dropped 0 bases, with 17 bases sitting between them. Germline V gives CDR1 SGHRS, CDR2 YFSETQ. Written as DNA, the CDR3 is TGCGCCAGCAGCCTGCCCGGGACGCCTGGCTCTGGGGCCAACGTCCTGACTTTC. Amino acid sequence: CASSLPGTPGSGANVLTF.

This clonotype was recorded at least ten times. This chain uses TRBV12-3 or TRBV12-4 with TRBJ1-2; possibly TRBD1 for D (5 bases). The germline V and J ends were trimmed by 0 bases and 6 bases, with 8 bases remaining between them. The CDR3 has 13 amino acids. The CDR3 nucleotides read TGTGCCAGCAGTTTAGCCAGGGACCATGGCTACACCTTC. Residues: CASSLARDHGYTF.